The 29 T cell receptor delta chains below all came from one sample that was sequenced in a study of gamma-delta chains in newborns, infants, children. TCRdb re-processed the reads using CATT. Among roughly 2,200 delta-chain clones listed, around 1.5% were seen once. Material for sequencing was blood. These receptors were collected from a child who was a newborn, infant or young child, either healthy, febrile or measles-vaccinated (not recorded which).

Regarding this clone: A read error is possible here, since a much larger clone lies one base away. The gene calls are TRDV1 and TRDJ1; maybe TRDD3 (7 bases). CDR3 size: 24 residues. Germline-derived CDR1 and CDR2 are TSWWSYY and QGS. The V and J ends lost 2 bases and 0 bases respectively, with 37 bases between them. CDR3 bases: TGTGCTCTTGGGGAATTTAGGCCTTCCCTCTTCTCTTACCGGGGGATGCAGTACACCGATAAACTCATCTTT. The encoded protein is CALGEFRPSLFSYRGMQYTDKLIF.

About this clone: One base separates it from a far larger clone, so it is likely a read error. The identical CDR3 is also encoded by other nucleotide sequences in the sample. The V gene is TRDV1, the J gene TRDJ1, with 8 bases that match TRDD3. Germline CDR1 reads TSWWSYY; CDR2 reads QGS. There are 17 residues in the CDR3. The CDR3 sequence: CALGERDTGGPTDKLIF. Written as DNA, the CDR3 is TGTGCTCTTGGGGAACGGGATACGGGGGGCCCCACCGATAAACTCATCTTC.

About this clone itself: The mismatch at residue 10 between this DNA's translation and the TCRdb protein of a much larger clone likely reflects a read error; the protein shown is translated from the DNA. The V and J genes are TRDV2 and TRDJ1, with TRDD3 identical over 9 bases. With 3 bases clipped from V and 2 bases from J, the junction kept 9 bases outside the gene matches. CDR3 length: 16 residues. CDR1 is GEAIGNYY and CDR2 is EKD in the germline V gene. This CDR3 is CACDQSTGGQTDKLIF. In nucleotides, the CDR3 is TGTGCCTGTGACCAGAGTACTGGGGGACAAACCGATAAACTCATCTTT.

About this clone itself: Given a much more abundant clone one base away, this may be a read error. This sequence joins TRDV1 and TRDJ1; 9 nucleotides align to TRDD2. Trimming at V came to 2 bases and at J to 0 bases, leaving 31 bases not matched to a gene. Germline V gene sequence: CDR1 TSWWSYY, CDR2 QGS. The CDR3 has 25 amino acids. The DNA for the CDR3 is TGTGCTCTTGGGGAAGAATCCTTCCTACCCCCTTACTTGGGGACTCCTACCCTAGACACCGATAAACTCATCTTT. Protein product: CALGEESFLPPYLGTPTLDTDKLIF.

The chain is built from TRDV3 and TRDJ1; D is unclear. As TCRdb names no J gene, one was assigned here on the basis of a DNA match to germline. Germline V gene lookup returns CDR1 TVYSNPD and CDR2 GDNSRS (reference sequence). The CDR3 has 15 amino acids. V was clipped by 1 base and J by 0 bases, with 15 bases between them. DNA for the CDR3: TGTGCCTTTACTCAAACGGAGCTATACACCGATAAACTCATCTTT. Translating gives CAFTQTELYTDKLIF.

This clone has a handful of counts. TCRdb records a much larger clone's protein for this DNA, with a difference at residue 7 that likely arises from a read error; the protein given is the translation of the DNA. This chain connects TRDV2 to TRDJ1, with D tentatively TRDD3 (5 bases). Trimming shortened V by 4 bases and J by 0 bases, and 20 bases separated the two germline ends. The CDR3 is made up of 17 amino acids. Germline assignment: CDR1 GEAIGNYY and CDR2 EKD. The CDR3 is CACDTTWGFGYTDKLIF. The CDR3 region has the DNA TGTGCCTGTGATACTACTTGGGGTTTTGGGTACACCGATAAACTCATCTTT.

By frequency in the sample, this clone is large. Additional DNA sequences in this sample encode the identical CDR3. The J gene is TRDJ1, the V gene TRDV1; possibly TRDD3 for D (6 bases). The germline V gene has CDR1 TSWWSYY and CDR2 QGS. Trimming removed 1 base at V and 0 bases at J, with 12 bases between. CDR3 length equals 16 residues. The CDR3 DNA is TGTGCTCTTGGGGAACCTGGGGATCTGTACACCGATAAACTCATCTTT. It yields the protein CALGEPGDLYTDKLIF.

There are a few counts of this clone. A much more abundant neighbour one base away suggests this may be a read error. The rearrangement uses TRDV1 and TRDJ1, with 12 bases aligning to TRDD3. The CDR3 has 25 residues. Germline loops: CDR1 TSWWSYY, CDR2 QGS. The V and J ends lost 5 bases and 3 bases, in that order; junction bases with no gene match: 34. This chain's CDR3 is CALGSPVPTGTSTGGYSSPPDKLIF. As DNA, the CDR3 is TGTGCTCTTGGGAGCCCCGTCCCTACTGGAACGAGTACTGGGGGATACTCAAGCCCCCCCGATAAACTCATCTTT.

To note about this clone: The TCRdb protein, from a much larger clone, departs from this DNA's translation at residue 12, likely by read error; the protein shown derives from the DNA. The chain joins TRDV1 to TRDJ1, with D possibly TRDD3 on 7 matching bases. This CDR3 spans 22 amino acids. Per germline, CDR1 TSWWSYY and CDR2 QGS. Trimming removed 2 bases from V and 0 bases from J, with 31 bases in between. The CDR3 DNA reads as TGTGCTCTTGGGGAAGTCCAATCCTACCCAGTGTGGGATACAGGGTACACCGATAAACTCATCTTT. As protein: CALGEVQSYPVWDTGYTDKLIF.

In its sample, this clone ranks as large (0.1 to 1%). The chain uses TRDV1 and TRDJ1; D is ambiguous. Between the trimmed V and J ends, which lost 3 bases and 0 bases, there was a span of 29 bases. The CDR3 sequence is 21 residues long. Germline V gene lookup returns CDR1 TSWWSYY and CDR2 QGS. The CDR3 DNA sequence: TGTGCTCTTGGGGACCCATCCCCATCTCGCCCTGGTGGACCCTACACCGATAAACTCATCTTT. Amino acid sequence: CALGDPSPSRPGGPYTDKLIF.

On this clone itself: It is likely a read error: a sequence one base away is far more abundant. Additional DNA sequences in this sample encode the identical CDR3. The rearrangement joins TRDV1 to TRDJ1; 9 bases map to TRDD3. This CDR3 has 20 amino acids. The junction had 22 bases not matched to a gene; V was cut back by 6 bases and J by 2 bases. Germline CDR1 is TSWWSYY and CDR2 is QGS. The CDR3 is CALGDVLVSYWGRLTDKLIF. The CDR3 nucleotides are TGTGCTCTTGGAGATGTTCTCGTGTCGTACTGGGGGAGACTGACCGATAAACTCATCTTT.

Within the sample, this clone is medium-sized (0.01 to 0.1%). A far more abundant clone sits one base away, making this likely a read error. Other DNA sequences from this sample encode an identical CDR3 as well. The genes are TRDV2 and TRDJ3, with D possibly being TRDD3 (6 bases). Germline CDR1 GEAIGNYY, CDR2 EKD. Trimming took 2 bases from V and 0 from J, leaving 13 bases between them. The CDR3 is 18 residues long. CDR3 sequence reads: CACDILGDSSWDTRQMFF. The CDR3 DNA reads TGTGCCTGTGACATACTGGGAGATAGCTCCTGGGACACCCGACAGATGTTTTTC.

This clone is large. Other DNA sequences in the same sample also yield this CDR3. The chain combines TRDV1 with TRDJ1; 12 bases match TRDD3. V shed 2 bases, J shed 1 base, and the junction held 20 bases outside the gene matches. Germline V gene lookup returns CDR1 TSWWSYY and CDR2 QGS. The CDR3 length is 22 residues. Written as DNA, the CDR3 is TGTGCTCTTGGGGAAACCCCGGCTTCCTACTGGGGGATACAGCGGGCCACCGATAAACTCATCTTT. Its protein product is CALGETPASYWGIQRATDKLIF.

With regard to this clone: A junction boundary mismatches the germline segment, possibly from a read error. This specimen includes other DNA sequences encoding the same CDR3. CDR3 coding DNA: TGTGCTCTTGGGGAATTGGAAGGCCCTTCTCTACGCCACCCCCGCCAGGTACTGGGGGATATCCCATACACTGATAAACTCATCTTT. It encodes CALGELEGPSLRHPRQVLGDIPYTDKLIF. The V gene is TRDV1, the J gene TRDJ1; 11 nucleotides line up with TRDD3. The CDR3 has 29 residues. Germline CDR1 reads TSWWSYY; CDR2 reads QGS.

Relative to its sample, this clone is large. Other nucleotide sequences from this sample produce the same CDR3. V is TRDV2 and J is TRDJ2; TRDD3 matches at 8 bases. This CDR3 region has 18 residues. Germline V gene lookup returns CDR1 GEAIGNYY and CDR2 EKD. V lost 0 bases to trimming and J lost 4 bases; unmatched junction nucleotides: 12. The CDR3 DNA is TGTGCCTGTGACACCGTCAAAGTACTGGGGGCCCCGACAGCACAACTCTTCTTT. Translating gives CACDTVKVLGAPTAQLFF.

Worth noting for this clone: The protein that TCRdb holds for this DNA derives from a much larger clone and differs from the translated DNA at residue 15, which likely indicates a read error; the protein shown here is translated from the DNA. V gene TRDV2 combines with J gene TRDJ1; 9 nucleotides align to TRDD3. CDR3 size: 16 residues. Germline V gene sequence: CDR1 GEAIGNYY, CDR2 EKD. Here the CDR3 reads CACDQSTGGHTDKLTF. CDR3 in DNA: TGTGCCTGTGACCAGAGTACTGGGGGACACACCGATAAACTCACCTTT.

This clone was seen more than once but under ten times. It differs at one base from a far larger clone, so likely a read error. The identical CDR3 is also encoded by other nucleotide sequences in the sample. V is TRDV2 and J is TRDJ1; TRDD3 is a possible D gene (6 bases). Germline V CDR1 and CDR2: GEAIGNYY, EKD. V was clipped by 5 bases and J by 0 bases, with 18 bases between them. The CDR3 extends over 16 amino acids. As DNA, the CDR3 is TGTGCCTGTGGACCCGGGGGACGCCGCCACACCGATAAACTCATCTTT. Translated: CACGPGGRRHTDKLIF.

This clone is medium-sized within its sample. The V call is TRDV3, the J call TRDJ1, with TRDD3 matching over 12 bases. This CDR3 has 22 residues. V was pared by 2 bases and J by 0 bases, with 25 bases of the junction left unmatched. CDR1 and CDR2 (germline): TVYSNPD, GDNSRS (reference sequence). The DNA for the CDR3 is TGTGCCTTTGAAGTTCCTACGTCCCGTACTGGGGGATACAGACGGTACACCGATAAACTCATCTTT. Amino acids: CAFEVPTSRTGGYRRYTDKLIF.

This clone was counted between two and nine times. This could be a read error, since a much larger clone is one nucleotide away. The same CDR3 also results from other DNA sequences found in this sample. The genes are TRDV1 and TRDJ1, with D possibly called TRDD2 or TRDD3 (7 bases each). Germline V gene sequence: CDR1 TSWWSYY, CDR2 QGS. This CDR3 spans 19 amino acids. The CDR3 loop reads CALGERGSYLGAPTDKLIF. For the CDR3, the DNA is TGTGCTCTTGGAGAACGTGGTTCCTACCTGGGGGCCCCCACCGATAAACTCATCTTT.

This clone was seen a handful of times. The amino acid sequence in TCRdb belongs to a much larger clone and departs from this DNA's translation at residue 14, likely a sequencing read error; the sequence shown is translated from the DNA. This chain uses TRDV2 with TRDJ1; 11 positions match TRDD3. The germline V gene encodes CDR1 GEAIGNYY and CDR2 EKD. After removal of 0 bases from V and 0 bases from J, the junction contained 17 bases not matched to a gene. The CDR3 covers 21 residues. The CDR3 nucleotides read TGTGCCTGTGACACCTATCCTACGAAGTACTGGGGGATAAAGTACACCGATAAACTCATCTTT. Encoded protein: CACDTYPTKYWGIKYTDKLIF.

Of note for this clone: A far more abundant clone sits one base away, making this likely a read error. The same CDR3 can be traced to other DNA sequences in this sample. This rearrangement joins TRDV1 to TRDJ2; 10 bases are a match to TRDD3. The length of the CDR3 is 20 residues. The ends lost 1 base at V and 6 bases at J; junction bases unmatched: 17. Germline values: CDR1 TSWWSYY, CDR2 QGS. DNA for the CDR3: TGTGCTCTTGGGGAACACAGGACGGCTTACTGGGGGATTGCGCCAGCACAACTCTTCTTT. Its protein is CALGEHRTAYWGIAPAQLFF.

In the case of this clone: The TCRdb protein, from a much larger clone, departs from this DNA's translation at residue 14, likely by read error; the protein shown derives from the DNA. The chain carries TRDV3 and TRDJ1, with 7 nucleotides matching TRDD3. Germline V CDR1 and CDR2: TVYSNPD, GDNSRS (reference sequence). J lost 2 bases, V lost 5 bases, and 32 bases had no gene match. The CDR3 covers 21 residues. In DNA, the CDR3 is TGTGCCACCTTTTGGGCAACTGGGGACGGAACCCATTGGGAATTAACCGATAAACTCATCTTT. Encoded protein: CATFWATGDGTHWELTDKLIF.

In this sample, this clone turned up a few times. The protein held in TCRdb is that of a much larger clone and does not match this DNA's translation at residue 11, likely because of a read error; the protein shown is translated from the DNA. CDR3 region: CALGEHRTAYRGIAPAQLFF. CDR3 sequence (DNA): TGTGCTCTTGGGGAACACAGGACGGCGTACCGGGGGATTGCGCCAGCACAACTCTTCTTT. The chain recombines TRDV1 with TRDJ2; 7 bases are a match to TRDD3. Germline CDR1 TSWWSYY, CDR2 QGS. This CDR3 has 20 residues. V was clipped by 1 base and J by 6 bases; unmatched bases: 20.

Comment on this clone: TCRdb records a much larger clone's protein for this DNA, with a difference at residue 4 that likely arises from a read error; the protein given is the translation of the DNA. The chain links TRDV2 to TRDJ3; 13 bases are shared with TRDD3. CDR3 length equals 22 residues. In germline, CDR1 is GEAIGNYY, CDR2 EKD. Trimming cost V 5 bases and J 0 bases; bases outside gene matches: 15. The CDR3 coding sequence is TGTGCCTGTGCCACTTCATTACTGGGGGATACGCCCAGCTCCTGGGACACCCGACAGATGTTTTTC. Translated, it gives CACATSLLGDTPSSWDTRQMFF.

This clone occurred a few times. This clone may be a read error of a much larger clone one base away. Within the sample, other DNA sequences also encode this same CDR3. The chain carries TRDV1 and TRDJ1; perhaps D is TRDD2 or TRDD3 (6 bases each). The V end lost 3 bases, the J end lost 2 bases, and 37 bases lay between the germline ends. Germline V gene sequence: CDR1 TSWWSYY, CDR2 QGS. The CDR3 sequence is 23 residues long. The CDR3 region has the DNA TGTGCTCTTGGGGATCGGACCCTTCCCCTATGGTACTGGGCAGCGTCGGGGACCGATAAACTCATCTTT. Translating it yields CALGDRTLPLWYWAASGTDKLIF.

Turning to this clone: The protein TCRdb gives is from a much larger clone and does not agree with this DNA's translation at residue 3, likely a read error; the protein shown here comes from the DNA. Other DNA variants within this sample encode the same CDR3. The rearrangement links TRDV1 to TRDJ1; TRDD3 aligns across 10 bases. Per germline, CDR1 TSWWSYY and CDR2 QGS. The CDR3 contains 21 residues. The CDR3 is CAIGEVPFYWGISRSTDKLIF. Written as DNA, the CDR3 is TGTGCTATTGGGGAAGTCCCTTTTTACTGGGGGATTTCGCGATCCACCGATAAACTCATCTTT.

A few counts support this clone. The TCRdb record carries a much larger clone's protein, which differs from this DNA's translation at residue 13; a read error is the likely cause, and the protein listed here is the DNA translation. The rearrangement links TRDV2 to TRDJ1; 9 nucleotides line up with TRDD3. CDR1 and CDR2 from the germline V gene are GEAIGNYY and EKD. The trim removed 0 bases at V and 4 bases at J, leaving 20 bases unmatched. The CDR3 covers 20 residues. CDR3 nucleotide sequence: TGTGCCTGTGACACCGTACTACGGACCAACTGGGGGACACCTAGCGATAAACTCATCTTT. Protein: CACDTVLRTNWGTPSDKLIF.

As to this clone: This may come from a read error, since a much larger clone is one base off. The chain recombines TRDV1 with TRDJ1; 13 positions match TRDD3. The germline CDR1 and CDR2 sequences are TSWWSYY and QGS. With V trimmed by 0 bases and J by 8 bases, 30 bases remained unmatched. The CDR3 contains 24 residues. The CDR3 spells CALGELGRFPERTLRTGGYVKLIF. In nucleotides, the CDR3 is TGTGCTCTTGGGGAACTAGGTAGGTTCCCGGAGCGTACGCTACGGACTGGGGGATACGTCAAACTCATCTTT.

This clone showed up just a few times. A far larger clone is off by one base, so a read error is likely. Different DNA sequences within this sample yield the same CDR3. The V gene is TRDV2, the J gene TRDJ1; D not resolved. From germline, CDR1 is GEAIGNYY and CDR2 EKD. V was pared by 7 bases and J by 2 bases, with 22 bases between. CDR3 length equals 16 residues. As DNA, the CDR3 is TGTGCCTGCGACGCTCGTACTAGGGCTTCAACCGATAAACTCATCTTT. This codes for CACDARTRASTDKLIF.